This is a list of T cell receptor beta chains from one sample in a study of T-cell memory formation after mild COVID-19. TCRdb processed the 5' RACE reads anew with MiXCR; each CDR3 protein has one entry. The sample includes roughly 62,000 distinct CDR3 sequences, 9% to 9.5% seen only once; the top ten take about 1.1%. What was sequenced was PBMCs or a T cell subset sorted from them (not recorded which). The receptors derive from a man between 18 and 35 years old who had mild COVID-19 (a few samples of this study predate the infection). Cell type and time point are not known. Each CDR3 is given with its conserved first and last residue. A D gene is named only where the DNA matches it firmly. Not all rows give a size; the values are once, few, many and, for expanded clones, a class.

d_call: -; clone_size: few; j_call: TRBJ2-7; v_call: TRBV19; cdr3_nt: TGTGCCACCGCGTTGCGGGACGCCTACGAGCAGTACTTC; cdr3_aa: CATALRDAYEQYF
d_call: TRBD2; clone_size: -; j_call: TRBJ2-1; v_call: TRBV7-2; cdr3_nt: TGTGCCAGCAGCGCAGGCGGGGGGACAAATGAGCAGTTCTTC; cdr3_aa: CASSAGGGTNEQFF
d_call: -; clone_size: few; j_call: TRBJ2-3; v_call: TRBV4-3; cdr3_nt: TGCGCCAGCAGCCCGACCCGCACAGATACGCAGTATTTT; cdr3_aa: CASSPTRTDTQYF
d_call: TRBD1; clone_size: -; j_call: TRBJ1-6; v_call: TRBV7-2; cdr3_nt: TGTGCCAGCAGCTTAGCCCCGACAGGGTTCTCCTATAATTCACCCCTCCACTTT; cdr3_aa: CASSLAPTGFSYNSPLHF
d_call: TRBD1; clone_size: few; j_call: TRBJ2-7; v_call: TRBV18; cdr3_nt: TGTGCCAGCTCACCATCCGGGACAGGGGCGGTCGAGCAGTACTTC; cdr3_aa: CASSPSGTGAVEQYF
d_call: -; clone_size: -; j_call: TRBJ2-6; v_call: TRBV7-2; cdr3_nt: TGTGCCAGCCGCCAAAAAAGGGGAAGTGGGGCCAACGTCCTGACTTTC; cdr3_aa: CASRQKRGSGANVLTF
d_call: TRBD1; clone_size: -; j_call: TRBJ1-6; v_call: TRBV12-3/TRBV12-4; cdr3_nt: TGTGCCAGCAGTGGGGACAGCGTAAATTCACCCCTCCACTTT; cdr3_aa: CASSGDSVNSPLHF
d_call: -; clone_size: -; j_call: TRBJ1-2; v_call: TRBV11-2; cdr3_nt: TGTGCCAGCAGCTCGGCCGACAGTGACAACTATGGCTACACCTTC; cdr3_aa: CASSSADSDNYGYTF
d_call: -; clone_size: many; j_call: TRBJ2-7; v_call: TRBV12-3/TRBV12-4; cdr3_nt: TGTGCCAGCAGTTCTACAGGAGCGTACGAGCAGTACTTC; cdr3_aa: CASSSTGAYEQYF
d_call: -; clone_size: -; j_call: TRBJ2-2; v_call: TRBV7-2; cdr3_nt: TGTGCCAGCAGCTTCGGGGGCGAGACCGGGGAGCTGTTTTTT; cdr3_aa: CASSFGGETGELFF
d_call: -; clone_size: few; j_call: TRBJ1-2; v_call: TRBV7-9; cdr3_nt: TGTGCCAGTTCCCGCGGAACAGGGTCCGGCTACACCTTC; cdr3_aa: CASSRGTGSGYTF
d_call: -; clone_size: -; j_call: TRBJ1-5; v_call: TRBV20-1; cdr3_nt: TGCAGTGCTAGAGTCGGGAGGGATCAGCCCCAGCATTTT; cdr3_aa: CSARVGRDQPQHF
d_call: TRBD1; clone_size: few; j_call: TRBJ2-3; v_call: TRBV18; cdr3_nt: TGTGCCAGCTCACCACCGAGGACAGGGGGCGCAGATACGCAGTATTTT; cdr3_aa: CASSPPRTGGADTQYF
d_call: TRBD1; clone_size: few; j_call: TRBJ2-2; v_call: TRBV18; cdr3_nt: TGTGCCAGCTCACCACCGGACAGGGCATTAATCGGGGAGCTGTTTTTT; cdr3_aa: CASSPPDRALIGELFF
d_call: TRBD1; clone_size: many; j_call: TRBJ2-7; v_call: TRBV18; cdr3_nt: TGTGCCAGCTCACCCCCTGGGACAGGGGCCCTCTACGAGCAGTACTTC; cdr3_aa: CASSPPGTGALYEQYF
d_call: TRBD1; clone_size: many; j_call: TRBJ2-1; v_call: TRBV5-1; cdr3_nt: TGCGCCAGCAGCCCCTCGGGACAGACCTACAATGAGCAGTTCTTC; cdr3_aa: CASSPSGQTYNEQFF
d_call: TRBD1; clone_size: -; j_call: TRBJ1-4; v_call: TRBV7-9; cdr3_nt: TGTGCCAGCAGCCGGACAGGAAGGTCCGCCTTAAATGAAAAACTGTTTTTT; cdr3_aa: CASSRTGRSALNEKLFF
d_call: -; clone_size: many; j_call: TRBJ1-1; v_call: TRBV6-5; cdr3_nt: TGTGCCAGCAGTTACCGGGGGGACACTGAAGCTTTCTTT; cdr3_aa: CASSYRGDTEAFF
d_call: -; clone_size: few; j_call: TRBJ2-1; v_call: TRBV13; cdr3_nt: TGTGCCAGCAGCTCGCGACTTAGTGTCATCCCCAATCAGTTCTTC; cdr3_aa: CASSSRLSVIPNQFF
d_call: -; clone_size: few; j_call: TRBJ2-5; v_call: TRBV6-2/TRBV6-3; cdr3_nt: TGTGCCAGCAGTTACTCGACAGAAAAAGAGACCCAGTACTTC; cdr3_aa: CASSYSTEKETQYF
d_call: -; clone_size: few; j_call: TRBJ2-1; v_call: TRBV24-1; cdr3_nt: TGTGCCACCAGTGATTTCCGAAATGAGCAGTTCTTC; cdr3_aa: CATSDFRNEQFF